This record looks at one T cell receptor beta chain sequence and its context. Its antigen is still unknown. The record originates from a study of identifying expanded T cells in peripheral blood. Whole-study findings and limits: Differentially abundant clones: about 1.2 between replicates, about 16 at roughly 2 weeks, 18 to 20 at four. Clone count variance between two-week samples rose with total template count.

Profiling relied on immunoSEQ multiplex PCR, and the TCRdb table lists in-frame clones only, not all of them. The table includes about 54,000 clones, about 92% detected once. This CDR3 region has 11 residues. The ends lost 3 bases at V and 16 bases at J; junction bases unmatched: 7. Germline V gene sequence: CDR1 DFQATT, CDR2 SNEGSKA (reference sequence). Collection occurred without any documented infections or immune events in donors. The rearrangement joins TRBV20-1 to TRBJ1-3, with 9 bases identical to TRBD1. Sequenced input: blood. This TCR derives from a person aged 18-70 years in good health. The CDR3 nucleotides are TGCAGTGCTAGTGCGGGGACAGGGAAGTATTTT. It codes for CSASAGTGKYF.